This is a list of T cell receptor beta chains from one sample in a study of blood T cell repertoires in COVID-19. Data came from immunoSEQ multiplex PCR; TCRdb stores just in-frame clones and leaves some out. In the table there are about 120,000 clones, approximately 90% of which are singletons. The sample comprised peripheral blood. These receptors came from a man between 65 and 85 years old with active or convalescent COVID-19. Each CDR3 is given with its conserved first and last residue. Fields, in order: CDR3 protein, CDR3 DNA, V gene, clone size, J gene, D gene. D genes are given only for firm matches. A clone size is listed for some rows: how often the clone was seen (once, few, many), or a class if it is expanded.

CDR3: CASSSGEIYNEQFF
DNA: TGTGCCAGCAGTTCGGGGGAGATCTACAATGAGCAGTTCTTC
V: TRBV14
size: NA
J: TRBJ2-1
D: NA

CDR3: CASSFDRDSPLHF
DNA: TGTGCCAGCAGCTTTGACAGGGATTCACCCCTCCACTTT
V: TRBV5-8
size: NA
J: TRBJ1-6
D: TRBD1

CDR3: CASSPLSGGADTQYF
DNA: TGCGCCAGCAGCCCCCTAAGCGGGGGGGCAGATACGCAGTATTTT
V: TRBV4-1
size: NA
J: TRBJ2-3
D: TRBD2

CDR3: CAWSPRTGARYGYTF
DNA: TGTGCCTGGAGTCCAAGGACAGGGGCCCGGTATGGCTACACCTTC
V: TRBV30
size: once
J: TRBJ1-2
D: TRBD1

CDR3: CAWSPPAEVETQYF
DNA: TGTGCCTGGAGCCCTCCAGCGGAGGTAGAGACCCAGTACTTC
V: TRBV30
size: NA
J: TRBJ2-5
D: NA

CDR3: CASSSDRELQTQYF
DNA: TGTGCCAGCAGCTCGGACAGGGAATTACAGACCCAGTACTTC
V: TRBV5-6
size: NA
J: TRBJ2-5
D: TRBD1

CDR3: CASTREGRGKLFF
DNA: TGTGCCAGCACCCGGGAGGGGCGTGGGAAACTGTTTTTT
V: TRBV7-8
size: NA
J: TRBJ1-4
D: NA

CDR3: CASSFEGQVNYGYTF
DNA: TGTGCCAGCAGCTTCGAAGGACAGGTTAACTATGGCTACACCTTC
V: TRBV5-5
size: NA
J: TRBJ1-2
D: TRBD1

CDR3: CASSLGWAGGEQFF
DNA: TGTGCCAGCAGCTTAGGGTGGGCGGGGGGGGAGCAGTTCTTC
V: TRBV7-2
size: NA
J: TRBJ2-1
D: TRBD2

CDR3: CASSPPSGRDNEQFF
DNA: TGTGCCAGCTCACCCCCTAGCGGGAGGGACAATGAGCAGTTCTTC
V: TRBV18
size: NA
J: TRBJ2-1
D: TRBD2

CDR3: CASSLRLERYNEQFF
DNA: TGTGCCAGCAGCCTGCGACTAGAGAGGTACAATGAGCAGTTCTTC
V: TRBV7-9
size: few
J: TRBJ2-1
D: NA

CDR3: CASSTPEQGNNEQFF
DNA: TGTGCCAGCAGTACCCCCGAACAGGGGAACAATGAGCAGTTCTTC
V: TRBV28
size: NA
J: TRBJ2-1
D: TRBD1

CDR3: CASSMSGRAGGKNIQYF
DNA: TGTGCCAGTAGTATGAGCGGGAGGGCCGGTGGCAAAAACATTCAGTACTTC
V: TRBV19
size: NA
J: TRBJ2-4
D: TRBD2

CDR3: CASSQSGQYNEKLFF
DNA: TGCGCCAGCAGTCAATCGGGACAGTATAATGAAAAACTGTTTTTT
V: TRBV23-1
size: NA
J: TRBJ1-4
D: TRBD1

CDR3: CASSNSGRVKFF
DNA: TGTGCCAGCAGTAATAGCGGGAGGGTAAAGTTCTTC
V: TRBV2
size: NA
J: TRBJ2-1
D: TRBD2

CDR3: CASSPDGKEEKLFF
DNA: TGTGCCAGCAGTCCGGACGGGAAGGAAGAAAAACTGTTTTTT
V: TRBV28
size: NA
J: TRBJ1-4
D: NA

CDR3: CASSLGGLAGDQETQYF
DNA: TGCGCCAGCAGCTTGGGGGGGCTAGCGGGCGACCAAGAGACCCAGTACTTC
V: TRBV5-1
size: NA
J: TRBJ2-5
D: TRBD2

CDR3: CASSPREVGSTDTQYF
DNA: TGTGCCAGCTCCCCCCGGGAGGTCGGGAGCACAGATACGCAGTATTTT
V: TRBV18
size: NA
J: TRBJ2-3
D: TRBD2

CDR3: CASSQETGVNTGELFF
DNA: TGCGCCAGCAGCCAAGAGACCGGGGTGAACACCGGGGAGCTGTTTTTT
V: TRBV4-1
size: NA
J: TRBJ2-2
D: NA

CDR3: CASGIPGQGGYGYTF
DNA: TGTGCCAGCGGAATCCCTGGACAGGGCGGTTATGGCTACACCTTC
V: TRBV27
size: NA
J: TRBJ1-2
D: TRBD1

CDR3: CASSRLTVSYEQYF
DNA: TGTGCCAGCAGTCGGTTGACAGTCTCCTACGAGCAGTACTTC
V: TRBV7-2
size: NA
J: TRBJ2-7
D: NA

CDR3: CASSSDGQGTYGYTF
DNA: TGTGCCAGCAGTTCCGACGGACAGGGGACCTATGGCTACACCTTC
V: TRBV28
size: NA
J: TRBJ1-2
D: TRBD1

CDR3: CASSPSGRSSGPTDTQYF
DNA: TGCGCCAGCAGCCCTAGCGGGAGATCGTCTGGACCCACAGATACGCAGTATTTT
V: TRBV10-1
size: NA
J: TRBJ2-3
D: TRBD2

CDR3: CSVEGAGTEAFF
DNA: TGCAGCGTTGAGGGGGCTGGCACTGAAGCTTTCTTT
V: TRBV29-1
size: NA
J: TRBJ1-1
D: NA

CDR3: CASSIEEYGLWWPQHF
DNA: TGTGCCAGTAGTATAGAGGAGTACGGTCTTTGGTGGCCCCAGCATTTT
V: TRBV19
size: NA
J: TRBJ1-5
D: NA

CDR3: CASRSGLGSRNYGYTF
DNA: TGTGCCAGCAGGTCGGGTCTGGGGAGTAGGAACTATGGCTACACCTTC
V: TRBV28
size: NA
J: TRBJ1-2
D: NA

CDR3: CASSLALRTGGTDTQYF
DNA: TGTGCCAGCAGCTTAGCGCTCCGGACAGGGGGCACAGATACGCAGTATTTT
V: TRBV7-9
size: NA
J: TRBJ2-3
D: TRBD1

CDR3: CASQRGQRTDTQYF
DNA: TGTGCCTCCCAAAGGGGGCAGCGCACAGATACGCAGTATTTT
V: TRBV2
size: NA
J: TRBJ2-3
D: TRBD1

CDR3: CASSFTGVTEAFF
DNA: TGTGCCAGCAGTTTTACAGGGGTCACTGAAGCTTTCTTT
V: TRBV12-3/TRBV12-4
size: NA
J: TRBJ1-1
D: TRBD1

CDR3: CASSLGLAGWASGVQETQYF
DNA: TGTGCCAGCAGCTTAGGACTAGCGGGATGGGCAAGCGGGGTCCAAGAGACCCAGTACTTC
V: TRBV11-3
size: NA
J: TRBJ2-5
D: TRBD2

CDR3: CASSGRQGGELFF
DNA: TGTGCCAGTAGTGGGAGGCAGGGCGGGGAGCTGTTTTTT
V: TRBV19
size: NA
J: TRBJ2-2
D: NA

CDR3: CSVGDRAPEAFF
DNA: TGCAGCGTTGGGGACAGGGCGCCTGAAGCTTTCTTT
V: TRBV29-1
size: NA
J: TRBJ1-1
D: TRBD1

CDR3: CASSLSLLAGGLLEQFF
DNA: TGTGCCAGCAGTTTATCCCTACTAGCGGGAGGGCTCTTGGAGCAGTTCTTC
V: TRBV27
size: NA
J: TRBJ2-1
D: TRBD2

CDR3: CASTPRTGVHEQYF
DNA: TGTGCCAGCACTCCCCGGACAGGGGTCCACGAGCAGTACTTC
V: TRBV3-1/TRBV3-2
size: NA
J: TRBJ2-7
D: TRBD1

CDR3: CAVPGRFSYEQYF
DNA: TGTGCCGTCCCGGGAAGGTTCTCCTACGAGCAGTACTTC
V: TRBV5-8
size: NA
J: TRBJ2-7
D: NA

CDR3: CASSLTNRLADVTDTQYF
DNA: TGTGCCAGCAGCTTAACAAACCGACTAGCGGACGTCACAGATACGCAGTATTTT
V: TRBV4-2
size: NA
J: TRBJ2-3
D: TRBD2

CDR3: CASRRVAGGPDTQYF
DNA: TGTGCCAGCAGACGGGTAGCGGGAGGGCCCGATACGCAGTATTTT
V: TRBV6-6
size: NA
J: TRBJ2-3
D: TRBD2

CDR3: CAWSASADTQYF
DNA: TGTGCCTGGAGTGCTAGCGCAGATACGCAGTATTTT
V: TRBV30
size: NA
J: TRBJ2-3
D: NA

CDR3: CATSDFTDYNEQFF
DNA: TGTGCCACCAGTGATTTTACTGACTACAATGAGCAGTTCTTC
V: TRBV24-1
size: few
J: TRBJ2-1
D: NA

CDR3: CASSLVLGSYEQYF
DNA: TGTGCCAGCAGCTTGGTCCTAGGATCCTACGAGCAGTACTTC
V: TRBV7-2
size: few
J: TRBJ2-7
D: NA

CDR3: CASSLRGTGGRDTEAFF
DNA: TGTGCCAGCAGCTTACGAGGGACAGGGGGACGAGACACTGAAGCTTTCTTT
V: TRBV7-9
size: NA
J: TRBJ1-1
D: TRBD1

CDR3: CASRDRGPYEQYF
DNA: TGTGCCAGCAGGGACAGGGGGCCCTACGAGCAGTACTTC
V: TRBV28
size: NA
J: TRBJ2-7
D: TRBD1

CDR3: CASDRGDNSPLHF
DNA: TGTGCCAGCGACAGGGGTGATAATTCACCCCTCCACTTT
V: TRBV6-5
size: NA
J: TRBJ1-6
D: TRBD1

CDR3: CASSGQGRQPQHF
DNA: TGTGCCAGCAGTGGACAGGGACGACAGCCCCAGCATTTT
V: TRBV12-3/TRBV12-4
size: NA
J: TRBJ1-5
D: TRBD1

CDR3: CASSISQGAPEAFF
DNA: TGTGCCAGTAGTATATCCCAGGGTGCCCCTGAAGCTTTCTTT
V: TRBV19
size: NA
J: TRBJ1-1
D: NA

CDR3: CAWSQGNTDTQYF
DNA: TGTGCCTGGAGTCAGGGGAACACAGATACGCAGTATTTT
V: TRBV30
size: NA
J: TRBJ2-3
D: NA

CDR3: CASSPRNSGNTIYF
DNA: TGTGCCAGCTCACCTAGAAACTCTGGAAACACCATATATTTT
V: TRBV18
size: NA
J: TRBJ1-3
D: NA

CDR3: CASSQGPGGKQFF
DNA: TGCGCCAGCAGCCAAGGTCCGGGGGGAAAGCAGTTCTTC
V: TRBV4-1
size: NA
J: TRBJ2-1
D: TRBD2

CDR3: CASSDTGGADGYTF
DNA: TGTGCCAGCAGTGACACAGGGGGCGCGGATGGCTACACCTTC
V: TRBV6-4
size: NA
J: TRBJ1-2
D: TRBD1

CDR3: CASSPGTGYSTNEKLFF
DNA: TGCGCCAGCAGCCCGGGGACAGGTTACTCAACTAATGAAAAACTGTTTTTT
V: TRBV5-1
size: NA
J: TRBJ1-4
D: TRBD1

CDR3: CASSETKGVGYTF
DNA: TGTGCCAGCAGTGAAACAAAGGGGGTTGGCTACACCTTC
V: TRBV2
size: NA
J: TRBJ1-2
D: NA

CDR3: CASSPRTASYNEQFF
DNA: TGTGCCAGCAGCCCTCGGACAGCCTCCTACAATGAGCAGTTCTTC
V: TRBV7-2
size: once
J: TRBJ2-1
D: NA

CDR3: CASKEEQIRTEAFF
DNA: TGTGCCAGTAAGGAAGAACAGATTCGGACTGAAGCTTTCTTT
V: TRBV19
size: NA
J: TRBJ1-1
D: NA

CDR3: CASSPLANQPQHF
DNA: TGTGCCAGCAGTCCCCTCGCGAATCAGCCCCAGCATTTT
V: TRBV28
size: once
J: TRBJ1-5
D: NA

CDR3: CASSQEGGWGQPLHF
DNA: TGTGCCAGCAGCCAAGAAGGGGGTTGGGGCCAACCCCTCCACTTT
V: TRBV14
size: NA
J: TRBJ1-6
D: NA

CDR3: CASSASGVAGEQYF
DNA: TGTGCCAGCAGCGCCTCAGGGGTGGCAGGCGAGCAGTACTTC
V: TRBV27
size: NA
J: TRBJ2-7
D: NA

CDR3: CASRPDLKTGELFF
DNA: TGTGCCAGCAGGCCGGACTTGAAGACCGGGGAGCTGTTTTTT
V: TRBV2
size: once
J: TRBJ2-2
D: NA

CDR3: CASSIPGKHSGSTGELFF
DNA: TGTGCCAGTAGTATCCCCGGTAAACATAGCGGAAGCACCGGGGAGCTGTTTTTT
V: TRBV19
size: NA
J: TRBJ2-2
D: NA

CDR3: CASSIEQGAKGPPQHF
DNA: TGTGCCAGTAGTATAGAGCAAGGGGCGAAAGGTCCGCCCCAGCATTTT
V: TRBV19
size: NA
J: TRBJ1-5
D: NA

CDR3: CASRPGLAGTDTQYF
DNA: TGTGCCAGCAGGCCGGGACTAGCGGGCACAGATACGCAGTATTTT
V: TRBV6-5
size: NA
J: TRBJ2-3
D: TRBD2